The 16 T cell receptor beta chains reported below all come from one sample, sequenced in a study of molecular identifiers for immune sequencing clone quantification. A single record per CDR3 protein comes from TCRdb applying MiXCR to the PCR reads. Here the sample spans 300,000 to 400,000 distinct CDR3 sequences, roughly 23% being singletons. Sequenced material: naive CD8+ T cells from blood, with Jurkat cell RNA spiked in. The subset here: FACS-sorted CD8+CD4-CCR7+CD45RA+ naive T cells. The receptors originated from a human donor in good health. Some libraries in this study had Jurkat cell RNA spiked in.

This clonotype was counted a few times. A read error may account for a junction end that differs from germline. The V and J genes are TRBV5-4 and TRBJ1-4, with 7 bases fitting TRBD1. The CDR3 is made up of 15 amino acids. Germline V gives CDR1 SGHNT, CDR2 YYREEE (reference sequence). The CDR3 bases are TGTGCCAGCAGCTCTGGGACAGAATATGGGGAAAAACTGTCTTTT. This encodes CASSSGTEYGEKLSF.

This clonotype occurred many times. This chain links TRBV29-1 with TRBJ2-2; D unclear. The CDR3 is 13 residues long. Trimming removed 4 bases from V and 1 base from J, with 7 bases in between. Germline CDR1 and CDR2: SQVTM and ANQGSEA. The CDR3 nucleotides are TGCAGCGTTGGGACCCGGAACACCGGGGAGCTGTTTTTT. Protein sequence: CSVGTRNTGELFF.

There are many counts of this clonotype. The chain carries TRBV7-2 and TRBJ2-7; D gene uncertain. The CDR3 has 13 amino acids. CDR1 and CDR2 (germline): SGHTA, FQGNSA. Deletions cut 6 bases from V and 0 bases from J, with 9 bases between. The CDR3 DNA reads TGTGCCAGCAGACAACCGCCCTCCTACGAGCAGTACTTC. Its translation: CASRQPPSYEQYF.

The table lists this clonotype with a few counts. Here the CDR3 reads CASSQEGSQATNEKLFF. The CDR3, as DNA: TGCGCCAGCAGCCAAGAGGGCAGCCAAGCAACTAATGAAAAACTGTTTTTT. This rearrangement joins TRBV4-3 to TRBJ1-4; D call uncertain. The CDR3 covers 17 residues. CDR1 LGHNA and CDR2 YSLEER come from the germline V gene. Between the trimmed V and J ends, which lost 0 bases and 0 bases, there was a span of 11 bases.

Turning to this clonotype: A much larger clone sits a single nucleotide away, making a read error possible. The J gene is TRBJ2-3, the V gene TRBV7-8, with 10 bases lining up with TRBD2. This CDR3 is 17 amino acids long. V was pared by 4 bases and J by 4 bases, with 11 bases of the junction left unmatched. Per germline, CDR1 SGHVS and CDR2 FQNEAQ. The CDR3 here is CASSYSLAGGSADTQYF. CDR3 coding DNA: TGTGCCAGCAGCTACTCCTTAGCGGGGGGCAGCGCAGATACGCAGTATTTT. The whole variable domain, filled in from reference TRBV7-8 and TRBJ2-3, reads GAGVSQSPRYKVAKRGQDVALRCDPISGHVSLFWYQQALGQGPEFLTYFQNEAQLDKSGLPSDRFFAERPEGSVSTLKIQRTQQEDSAVYLCASSYSLAGGSADTQYFGPGTRLTVL.

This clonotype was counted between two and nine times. CDR3 sequence (DNA): TGTGCCTGGAGCCAGGAGGTGGGTAGCACAGATACGCAGTATTTT. Amino acid sequence: CAWSQEVGSTDTQYF. The chain couples TRBV30 to TRBJ2-3; D is perhaps TRBD2 (5 bases). V lost 3 bases, J lost 0 bases, and 13 bases lay in between. Germline CDR1 GTSNPN, CDR2 SVGIG (reference sequence). The CDR3 consists of 15 residues.

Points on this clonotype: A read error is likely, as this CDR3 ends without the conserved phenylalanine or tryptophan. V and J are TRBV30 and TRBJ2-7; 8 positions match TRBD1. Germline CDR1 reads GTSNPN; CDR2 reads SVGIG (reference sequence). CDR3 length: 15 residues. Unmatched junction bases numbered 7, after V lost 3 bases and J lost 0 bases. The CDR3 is CAWSPRDRYSYEQYS. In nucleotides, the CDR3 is TGTGCCTGGAGCCCCCGGGACAGGTACTCCTACGAGCAGTACTCC.

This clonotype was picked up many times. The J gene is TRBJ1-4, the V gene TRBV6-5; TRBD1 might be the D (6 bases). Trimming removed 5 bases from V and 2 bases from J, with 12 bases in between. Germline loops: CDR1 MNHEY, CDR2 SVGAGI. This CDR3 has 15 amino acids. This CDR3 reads CASSPGTLTNEKLFF. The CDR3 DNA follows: TGTGCCAGCAGTCCTGGGACATTGACTAATGAAAAACTGTTTTTT.

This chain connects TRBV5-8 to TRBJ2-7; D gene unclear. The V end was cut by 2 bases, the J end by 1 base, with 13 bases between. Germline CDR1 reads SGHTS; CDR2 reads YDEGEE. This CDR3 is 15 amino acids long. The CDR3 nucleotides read TGTGCCAGCAGCTTTTGGGTTGGGGAATCCTACGAGCAGTACTTC. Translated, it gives CASSFWVGESYEQYF. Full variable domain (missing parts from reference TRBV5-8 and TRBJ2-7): EAGVTQSPTHLIKTRGQQATLRCSPISGHTSVYWYQQALGLGLQFLLWYDEGEERNRGNFPPRFSGRQFPNYSSELNVNALELEDSALYLCASSFWVGESYEQYFGPGTRLTVT.

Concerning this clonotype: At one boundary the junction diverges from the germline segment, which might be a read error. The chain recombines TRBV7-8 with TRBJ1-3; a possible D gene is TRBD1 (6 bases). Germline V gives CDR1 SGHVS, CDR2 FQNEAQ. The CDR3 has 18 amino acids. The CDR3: CASSDDRSGTFSGNTIHF. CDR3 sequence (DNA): TGTGCCAGCAGCGACGACAGGAGCGGTACCTTCTCTGGAAACACCATACATTTT.

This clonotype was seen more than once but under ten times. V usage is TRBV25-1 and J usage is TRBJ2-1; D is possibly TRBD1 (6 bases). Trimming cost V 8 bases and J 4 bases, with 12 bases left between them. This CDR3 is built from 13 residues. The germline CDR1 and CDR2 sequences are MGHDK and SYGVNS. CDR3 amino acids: CASRDRGYNEQFF. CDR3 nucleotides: TGTGCCAGCCGAGATAGGGGGTACAATGAGCAGTTCTTC. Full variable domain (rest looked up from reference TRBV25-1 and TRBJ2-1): EADIYQTPRYLVIGTGKKITLECSQTMGHDKMYWYQQDPGMELHLIHYSYGVNSTEKGDLSSESTVSRIRTEHFPLTLESARPSHTSQYLCASRDRGYNEQFFGPGTRLTVL.

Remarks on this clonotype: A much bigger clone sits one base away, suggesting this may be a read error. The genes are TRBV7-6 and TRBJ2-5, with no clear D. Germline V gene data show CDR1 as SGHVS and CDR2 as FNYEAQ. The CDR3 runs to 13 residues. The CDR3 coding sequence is TGTGCCGGCAGCTTAGCCGGCTATGGGACCCAGTACTTC. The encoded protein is CAGSLAGYGTQYF.

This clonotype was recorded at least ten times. CDR3 loop: CASSSTAAYEQYF. As DNA, the CDR3 is TGTGCCAGCAGCTCGACAGCTGCCTACGAGCAGTACTTC. The genes are TRBV7-9 and TRBJ2-7; weak D call: TRBD1 (5 bases). The CDR3 covers 13 residues. The ends were cut back, 4 bases at V and 2 bases at J, with 9 bases in the middle. Per the germline V gene, CDR1 is SEHNR and CDR2 is FQNEAQ (reference sequence).

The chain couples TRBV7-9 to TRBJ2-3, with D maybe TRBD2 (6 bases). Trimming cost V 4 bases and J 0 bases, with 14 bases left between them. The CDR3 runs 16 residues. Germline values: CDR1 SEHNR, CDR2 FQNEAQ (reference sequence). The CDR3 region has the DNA TGTGCCAGCAGCTATTCGAGCGGGCTTAGCACAGATACGCAGTATTTT. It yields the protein CASSYSSGLSTDTQYF. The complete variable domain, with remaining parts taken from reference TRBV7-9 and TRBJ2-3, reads DTGVSQNPRHKITKRGQNVTFRCDPISEHNRLYWYRQTLGQGPEFLTYFQNEAQLEKSRLLSDRFSAERPKGSFSTLEIQRTEQGDSAMYLCASSYSSGLSTDTQYFGPGTRLTVL.

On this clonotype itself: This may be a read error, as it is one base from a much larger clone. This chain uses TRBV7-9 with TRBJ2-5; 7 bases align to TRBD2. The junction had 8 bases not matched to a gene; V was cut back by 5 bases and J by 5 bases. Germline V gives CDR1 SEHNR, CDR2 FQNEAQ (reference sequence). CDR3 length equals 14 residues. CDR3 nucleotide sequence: TGTGCCAGCAGCCGGGAGGCAGGGTTCGAGACCCAGTACTTC. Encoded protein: CASSREAGFETQYF.

CDR3 nucleotides: TGCAGTGCTATTGGCAACACTGAAGCTTTCTTT. This gives the protein CSAIGNTEAFF. The chain has TRBV20-1 and TRBJ1-1, with D unclear. V shed 4 bases and J shed 2 bases, with 5 bases lying between them. CDR1 is DFQATT, CDR2 SNEGSKA, per germline (reference sequence). The CDR3 totals 11 residues.